This T cell receptor beta chain is drawn from a study of blood T cell repertoires in COVID-19. Sequenced by immunoSEQ multiplex PCR; TCRdb stores in-frame clones only, minus some. The top ten hold approximately 8.2% of the sample, which has over 120,000 clones, approximately 81% seen once. Germline V gene lookup returns CDR1 LGHNA and CDR2 YNFKEQ. This CDR3 has 16 amino acids. V trimming: 2 bases; J trimming: 4 bases; junction bases outside the gene matches: 5. The V and J genes are TRBV4-2 and TRBJ1-3; 10 bases fit TRBD1. Sequenced: peripheral blood. The TCR comes from a human donor in a cohort sampled during active COVID-19. The CDR3 nucleotides are TGTGCCAGCAGCCAACCCGACAGGGGGCAAGGAAACACCATATATTTT. Translation: CASSQPDRGQGNTIYF.